This T cell receptor (beta chain) appears in the sequencing data of a study of blood T cell repertoires in COVID-19. Study information: Spain, Italy and the United States supplied samples that represented acute and convalescent COVID-19. Nucleic acid was either cDNA or gDNA, and it came from T cells, B-cell-depleted T cells, or PBMCs.

This clone came up once. Germline V gene lookup returns CDR1 SGHNT and CDR2 YYREEE (reference sequence). V lost 4 bases and J lost 1, with 12 bases in between. CDR3 length: 15 amino acids. The authors' processing: Researchers report that nucleated cell counts were estimated from reference gene primer amplification. Profiling relied on immunoSEQ multiplex PCR, and the TCRdb table lists in-frame clones only, not all of them. Clone size and the V and J calls come from that table; the DNA yielded D and trimming. Here the sample spans 190,000 or so clones, around nine tenths being singletons. This TCR was sampled from a man between 60 and 75 years old who had recovered from COVID-19. Material for sequencing was peripheral blood. The V gene is TRBV5-4, the J gene TRBJ2-1, with D perhaps TRBD1 (6 bases). CDR3 nucleotides: TGTGCCAGCAGCCCAGACAGGTGGTCCTACAATGAGCAGTTCTTC. It encodes CASSPDRWSYNEQFF.